This T cell receptor beta chain was observed in a study of blood T cell repertoires in COVID-19. V gave up 11 bases and J gave up 6 bases, with 19 bases separating them. The CDR3 totals 13 residues. Germline CDR1 reads MNHEY; CDR2 reads SVGAGI. Produced via immunoSEQ multiplex PCR; TCRdb's table is partial and in-frame only. In the table there are 60,000 to 75,000 clones, 85% to 90% of which are singletons. The source is a human donor in a cohort sampled during active COVID-19. Sequencing used peripheral blood. The genes are TRBV6-5 and TRBJ1-1; D possibly corresponds to TRBD1 (5 bases). CDR3 nucleotide sequence: TGTGCCTCCAGCTTTCACAGGTTCGCTGAAGCTTTCTTT. Translated, it gives CASSFHRFAEAFF.